This TCR beta chain derives from a study of shared clonotypes between healthy human individuals. At the level of the study: Donors consisted of two women and three men between 18 and 49. Per donor, three plates held CD4 naive cells, three held CD4 memory, two held CD8 naive and one held CD8 memory. The study's findings and limits: Generation probabilities of non-shared clonotypes were lower (relative to those shared by all four donors). Across subsets, estimated richness was generally greater for naive than for memory populations.

CD45RO-negative, CCR7-positively selected cells formed the naive CD8 fraction, excluding terminally differentiated effector memory CD45RA+ cells. V dropped 4 bases and J dropped 6; count of bases not matched to a gene: 12. Germline lookup yields CDR1 SGHAT and CDR2 FQNNGV. The length of the CDR3 is 17 residues. This table comes from immunoSEQ multiplex PCR, and its TCRdb copy is limited to in-frame clones, with some not included. The table has approximately 840,000 clones, just over 95% seen once; the top ten hold less than 0.3%. Concerning this clone: As yet, its antigen is unknown.

The TCR sequence derives from a man aged 25-40 years in good health. The sequencing input was naive CD8+ T cells sorted from blood. The V and J genes are TRBV11-2 and TRBJ2-2, with 9 bases matching TRBD2. This chain's CDR3 is CASSSLTSGRKAGELFF. CDR3 sequence (DNA): TGTGCCAGCAGCTCTCTTACCAGCGGGAGGAAGGCCGGGGAGCTGTTTTTT.